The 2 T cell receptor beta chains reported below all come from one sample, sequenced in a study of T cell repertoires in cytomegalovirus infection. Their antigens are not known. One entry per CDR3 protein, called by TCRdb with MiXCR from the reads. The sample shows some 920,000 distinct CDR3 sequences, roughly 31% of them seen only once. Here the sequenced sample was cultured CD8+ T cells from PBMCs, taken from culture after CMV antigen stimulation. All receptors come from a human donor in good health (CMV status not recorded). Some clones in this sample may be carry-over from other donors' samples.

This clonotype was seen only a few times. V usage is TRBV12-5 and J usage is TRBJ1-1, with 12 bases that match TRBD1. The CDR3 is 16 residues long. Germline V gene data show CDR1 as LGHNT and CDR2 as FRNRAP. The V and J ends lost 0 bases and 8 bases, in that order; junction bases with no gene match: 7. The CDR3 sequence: CASGLVGTGGVREAFF. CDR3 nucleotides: TGTGCTAGTGGTTTGGTAGGGACAGGGGGCGTCAGGGAAGCTTTCTTT. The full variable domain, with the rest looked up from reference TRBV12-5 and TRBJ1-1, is DARVTQTPRHKVTEMGQEVTMRCQPILGHNTVFWYRQTMMQGLELLAYFRNRAPLDDSGMPKDRFSAEMPDATLATLKIQPSEPRDSAVYFCASGLVGTGGVREAFFGQGTRLTVV.

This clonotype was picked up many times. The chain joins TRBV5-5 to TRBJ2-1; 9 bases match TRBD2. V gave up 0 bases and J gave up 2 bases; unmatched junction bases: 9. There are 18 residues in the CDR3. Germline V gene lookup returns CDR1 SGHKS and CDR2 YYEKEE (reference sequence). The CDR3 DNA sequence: TGTGCCAGCAGCTTGGGTCTAGCGGGGAGTCCAACCTACAATGAGCAGTTCTTC. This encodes CASSLGLAGSPTYNEQFF.